This T cell receptor beta chain was obtained from a study of T cells in Graves' hyperthyroidism and ophthalmopathy. The patients, who ranged from 18 to 65 in age, presented with newly diagnosed hyperthyroidism lasting under 2 months. Researchers barred patients who had uncontrolled infection, other autoimmune disease, pregnancy or lactation. General study findings and limits: Expanded thyroid clonotypes (above 0.001) were mostly also found in blood. A model of 13 V-J pairs discriminated ophthalmopathy from stable hyperthyroidism.

There are a few counts of this clonotype. What it recognizes is unknown. It was RNA transcripts that yielded the amplified TCR beta CDR3 regions. First-round RT-PCR targeting the TCR CDR3 was performed with the HTBI primer set. A single record per CDR3 protein comes from TCRdb applying MiXCR to the multiplex PCR reads. The sample shows 650,000 to 750,000 distinct CDR3 sequences, about 15% of them seen only once. The TCR comes from a young woman with Graves' hyperthyroidism. The specimen sequenced was blood.

The CDR3 here is CASSPLLPGQAGNTIYF. CDR3 coding DNA: TGTGCCAGCAGCCCCCTACTCCCCGGACAGGCTGGAAACACCATATATTTT. The J gene is TRBJ1-3, the V gene TRBV7-9, with 7 bases fitting TRBD1. Per the germline V gene, CDR1 is SEHNR and CDR2 is FQNEAQ (reference sequence). This CDR3 region has 17 residues. V was clipped by 5 bases and J by 2 bases; unmatched bases: 12. The full variable domain, with the rest looked up from reference TRBV7-9 and TRBJ1-3, is DTGVSQNPRHKITKRGQNVTFRCDPISEHNRLYWYRQTLGQGPEFLTYFQNEAQLEKSRLLSDRFSAERPKGSFSTLEIQRTEQGDSAMYLCASSPLLPGQAGNTIYFGEGSWLTVV.